This T cell receptor (beta chain) was recovered during a study of cytomegalovirus exposure and HLA in healthy donors. 13 Jbeta primers and 60 Vbeta primers were used for the PCR. Produced via immunoSEQ multiplex PCR; TCRdb's table is partial and in-frame only. The repertoire holds about 120,000 clones, with roughly 9% as singletons. Findings and caveats of the study: Earlier analysis found most TCR beta V segments productive about 87% or about 30% of the time. In a later analysis, V- and J-gene trimming of beta chains associated with a DCLRE1C missense variant, replicated independently. Accurate prediction of HLA-A and HLA-B alleles (for most subjects) was reportedly achieved from TCR beta sequences. Reportedly, cytomegalovirus status was diagnosed with high sensitivity and specificity.

A word on this clone: Its antigen is undetermined.

The CDR3 totals 16 residues. Germline loops: CDR1 WSHSY, CDR2 SAAADI. Losses at the gene ends were 8 bases for V and 6 bases for J; bases not matched to a gene: 11. The source material was PBMCs. This chain links TRBV10-2 with TRBJ1-6; 9 bases are shared with TRBD1. This clonotype was obtained from a young man in good health and CMV-seronegative. CDR3 nucleotide sequence: TGCGCCAGCTACAGACAGGGGGATAGGGGTAATTCACCCCTCCACTTT. It codes for CASYRQGDRGNSPLHF.